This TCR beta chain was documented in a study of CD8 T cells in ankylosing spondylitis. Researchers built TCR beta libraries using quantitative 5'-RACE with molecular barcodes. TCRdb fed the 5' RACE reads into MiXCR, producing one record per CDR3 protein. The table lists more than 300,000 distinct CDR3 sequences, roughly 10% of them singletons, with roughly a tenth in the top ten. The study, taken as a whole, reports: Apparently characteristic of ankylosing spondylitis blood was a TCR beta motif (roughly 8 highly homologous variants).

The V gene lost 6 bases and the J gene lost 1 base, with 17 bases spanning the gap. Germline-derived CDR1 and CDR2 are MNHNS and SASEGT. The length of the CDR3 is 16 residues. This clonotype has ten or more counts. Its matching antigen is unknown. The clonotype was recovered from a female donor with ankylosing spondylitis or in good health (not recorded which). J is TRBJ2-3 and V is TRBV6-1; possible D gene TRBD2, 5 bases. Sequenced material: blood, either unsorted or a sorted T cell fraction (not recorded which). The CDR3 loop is CASRPQRIWRTDTQYF. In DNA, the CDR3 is TGTGCCAGCAGACCACAGCGGATCTGGCGCACAGATACGCAGTATTTT.